The rows below give T cell receptor beta chains drawn from one sample of a study of T cell responses to AZD1222 COVID-19 vaccine. Clones were read by immunoSEQ multiplex PCR, and TCRdb kept only the in-frame ones, dropping some. Of some 140,000 clones in the sample, roughly 90% were seen once. Here the sequenced sample was peripheral blood, taken on day 0 of AZD1222 vaccination. The source of these receptors is an adult in good health. The CDR3 runs from the conserved cysteine through the conserved F or W. Fields, in order: J gene, D gene, V gene, clone size, CDR3 protein. The D gene is left open where the match is weak. Clone size, where shown, is once, few, many, or a class for clones that have expanded.

>TRBJ1-2|-|TRBV6-5|once
CASSYSEGGTYGYTF
>TRBJ2-1|-|TRBV7-7|-
CASSLDRYNEQFF
>TRBJ1-4|TRBD1|TRBV5-4|-
CASSSGGGNEKLFF
>TRBJ1-6|-|TRBV19|-
CASSVGLGARSPLHF
>TRBJ2-1|TRBD2|TRBV10-3|-
CAISVSNRGKRGTDNEQFF
>TRBJ2-7|TRBD1|TRBV27|-
CASSLSRGLDRGEGYEQYF
>TRBJ1-1|-|TRBV28|-
CASSPLSDMNTEAFF
>TRBJ1-3|-|TRBV25-1|-
CASKGAGNTIYF
>TRBJ1-3|TRBD1|TRBV7-9|-
CASRWDRRGNTIYF
>TRBJ2-4|-|TRBV4-2|-
CASSQDKEPRGIQYF
>TRBJ2-1|-|TRBV5-4|-
CASSLGAGRHNEQFF
>TRBJ2-5|TRBD2|TRBV28|-
CASSSPGTSGQETQYF
>TRBJ2-7|-|TRBV19|-
CASSIAGYSDEQYF
>TRBJ2-7|-|TRBV27|-
CASQGYSYEQYF
>TRBJ2-7|-|TRBV11-2|-
CASRKSSYEQYF
>TRBJ1-6|-|TRBV2|-
CASSGEGAYNSPLHF
>TRBJ2-1|TRBD1|TRBV6-2/TRBV6-3|-
CASSIRQGLYNEQFF
>TRBJ2-5|TRBD2|TRBV27|-
CASSSTSVKETQYF